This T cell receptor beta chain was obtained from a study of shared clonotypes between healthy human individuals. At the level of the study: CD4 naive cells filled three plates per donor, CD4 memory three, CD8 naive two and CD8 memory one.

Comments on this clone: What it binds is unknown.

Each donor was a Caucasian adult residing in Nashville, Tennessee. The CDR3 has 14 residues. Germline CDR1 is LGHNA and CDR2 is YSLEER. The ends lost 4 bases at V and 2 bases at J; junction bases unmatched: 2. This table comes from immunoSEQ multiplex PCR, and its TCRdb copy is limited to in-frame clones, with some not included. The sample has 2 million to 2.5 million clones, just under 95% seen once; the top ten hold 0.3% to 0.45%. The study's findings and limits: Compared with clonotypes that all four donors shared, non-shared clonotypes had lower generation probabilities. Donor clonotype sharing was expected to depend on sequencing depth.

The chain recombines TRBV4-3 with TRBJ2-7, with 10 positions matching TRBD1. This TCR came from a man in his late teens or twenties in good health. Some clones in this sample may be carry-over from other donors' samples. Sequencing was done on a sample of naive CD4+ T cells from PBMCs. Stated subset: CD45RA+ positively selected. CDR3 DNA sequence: TGCGCCAGCAGCCGAGGACAGGGGGCCTACGAGCAGTACTTC. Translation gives CASSRGQGAYEQYF.